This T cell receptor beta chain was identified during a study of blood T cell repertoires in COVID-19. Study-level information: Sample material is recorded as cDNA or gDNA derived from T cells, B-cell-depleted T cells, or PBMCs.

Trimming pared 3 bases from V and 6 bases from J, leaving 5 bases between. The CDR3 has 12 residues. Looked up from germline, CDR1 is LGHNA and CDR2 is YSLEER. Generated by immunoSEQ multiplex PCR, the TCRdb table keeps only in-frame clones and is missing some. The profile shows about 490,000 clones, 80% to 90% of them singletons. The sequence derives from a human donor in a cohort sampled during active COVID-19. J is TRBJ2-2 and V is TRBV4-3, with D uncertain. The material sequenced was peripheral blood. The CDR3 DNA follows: TGCGCCAGCAGCCACCTCCCCGGGGAGCTGTTTTTT. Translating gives CASSHLPGELFF.